The subject of this entry is one T cell receptor beta chain. Via MiXCR, TCRdb re-called the 5' RACE reads, giving one row per CDR3 protein. Among some 59,000 distinct CDR3 sequences listed, 8.7% were seen once. V was pared by 2 bases and J by 1 base, with 5 bases between. CDR3 length equals 14 residues. Germline loops: CDR1 SGHTA, CDR2 FQGTGA. This sample stems from a study of early T cells in non-severe SARS-CoV-2 infection. Material: whole blood, obtained at baseline. This TCR was recovered from an adult who was a healthcare worker with PCR-confirmed SARS-CoV-2 infection or an uninfected control (not recorded which). The gene calls are TRBV7-3 and TRBJ2-2; D unclear. As DNA, the CDR3 is TGTGCCAGCAGCTTATCTAGGAACACCGGGGAGCTGTTTTTT. This codes for CASSLSRNTGELFF.